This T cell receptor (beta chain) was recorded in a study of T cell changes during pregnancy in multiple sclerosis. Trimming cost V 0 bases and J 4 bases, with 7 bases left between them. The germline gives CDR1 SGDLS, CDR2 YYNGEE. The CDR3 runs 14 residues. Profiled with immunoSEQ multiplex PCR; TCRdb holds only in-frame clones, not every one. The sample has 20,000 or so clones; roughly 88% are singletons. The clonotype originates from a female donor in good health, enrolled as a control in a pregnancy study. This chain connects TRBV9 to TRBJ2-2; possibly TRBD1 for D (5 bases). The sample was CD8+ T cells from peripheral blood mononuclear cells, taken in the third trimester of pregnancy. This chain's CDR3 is CASSVVQATGELFF. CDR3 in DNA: TGTGCCAGCAGCGTAGTACAGGCCACCGGGGAGCTGTTTTTT.